This TCR beta chain was captured by sequencing in a study of T cells in Graves' hyperthyroidism and ophthalmopathy. General observations from the study: A model of 13 V-J pairs discriminated ophthalmopathy from stable hyperthyroidism. Ophthalmopathy, as predicted by the model, came a median about seven months after the prediction. Among thyroid clonotypes expanded above 0.001, most also appeared in blood.

On this clonotype: Its antigen is still unknown.

The investigators amplified TCR beta CDR3 regions from RNA transcripts. A set of HTBI primers served as the primers for a first-round RT-PCR of the TCR CDR3. TCRdb itself ran the multiplex PCR reads through MiXCR, one entry per CDR3 protein. The table records some 570,000 distinct CDR3 sequences, 12% to 15% of them present only once. The PBMCs had their origin in around 9.1 ml of fresh peripheral blood. Sequencing was performed on blood. The TCR comes from a woman younger than 30 with Graves' ophthalmopathy.

The CDR3 here is CASSLGEGGRAFYEQFF. Here the CDR3 DNA reads TGTGCCAGCAGCCTTGGAGAGGGGGGGAGGGCCTTCTATGAGCAGTTCTTC. The chain carries TRBV7-3 and TRBJ2-1; D is possibly TRBD2 (7 bases). Looked up from germline, CDR1 is SGHTA and CDR2 is FQGTGA. The CDR3 runs to 17 residues. The V gene lost 5 bases and the J gene lost 8 bases, with 25 bases spanning the gap.